The TCR beta chain under discussion was sequenced for a study of blood T cell repertoires in COVID-19. Study context: Some COVID-19 samples were acute and others convalescent; all came from the United States, Italy and Spain. T cells, B-cell-depleted T cells, or PBMCs supplied cDNA or gDNA.

Trimming took off 11 bases at V and 4 bases at J, with 11 bases between the two ends. This CDR3 spans 11 amino acids. How the authors handled the data: Amplification of reference gene primers was used by the study to estimate nucleated cell counts. Profiled with immunoSEQ multiplex PCR; TCRdb holds only in-frame clones, not every one. The V and J calls and clone size come from that table; D and trimming were worked out from the DNA. The profile shows 150,000 to 200,000 clones, 79% of them singletons. The receptor comes from a man between 60 and 70 years old with active or convalescent COVID-19. The chain has TRBV12-3 or TRBV12-4 and TRBJ1-2; D unclear. Input material: peripheral blood. The chain's CDR3 is CASLRFYGYTF. CDR3 DNA: TGTGCCTCGCTCAGGTTCTATGGCTACACCTTC.